These 18 T cell receptor beta chains came from one sample sequenced in a study of control samples from healthy donors and cancer patients. Measured with immunoSEQ multiplex PCR; TCRdb has only the in-frame clones, and not every one. The sample holds roughly 120,000 clones; more than 85% are singletons and the top ten take 7.8%. Sequencing input: blood. Source of these receptors: a woman under 30 in good health.

The J gene is TRBJ2-3, the V gene TRBV2; a weak D match, TRBD1 (6 bases). Trimming removed 10 bases from V and 9 bases from J, with 14 bases in between. Germline loops: CDR1 SNHLY, CDR2 FYNNEI. The CDR3 has 11 residues. This CDR3 reads CATQGGLTQYF. The CDR3 DNA follows: TGTGCCACACAAGGGGGTCTAACGCAGTATTTT.

The V call is TRBV7-2, the J call TRBJ2-5; the D is unclear. Per the germline V gene, CDR1 is SGHTA and CDR2 is FQGNSA. Trimming left V 4 bases short and J 3 bases short, with 15 bases between. The CDR3 consists of 15 residues. This chain's CDR3 is CASSSLGATEETQYF. As DNA, the CDR3 is TGTGCCAGCAGCTCGCTCGGAGCGACCGAAGAGACCCAGTACTTC.

The V call is TRBV27, the J call TRBJ2-4; perhaps D is TRBD1 or TRBD2 (5 bases each). This CDR3 is 18 amino acids long. Trimming left V 6 bases short and J 0 bases short, with 21 bases between. The germline CDR1 and CDR2 sequences are MNHEY and SMNVEV (reference sequence). In DNA, the CDR3 is TGTGCCAGCAGACCTTTGGAGGCCCTGGGGCTAGCCAAAAACATTCAGTACTTC. Translated, it gives CASRPLEALGLAKNIQYF.

V usage is TRBV5-1 and J usage is TRBJ2-5; D gene unclear. This CDR3 comprises 13 residues. With 0 bases removed from V and 5 bases from J, the gap between germline ends came to 8 bases. The germline CDR1 and CDR2 sequences are SGHRS and YFSETQ. For the CDR3, the DNA is TGCGCCAGCAGCTTGGACAGTTTGGAGACCCAGTACTTC. It specifies CASSLDSLETQYF.

The gene calls are TRBV30 and TRBJ2-1; tentatively, D is TRBD2 (6 bases). Germline CDR1 reads GTSNPN; CDR2 reads SVGIG (reference sequence). The CDR3 is 14 amino acids. V dropped 1 base and J dropped 1 base, with 8 bases sitting between them. Written as DNA, the CDR3 is TGTGCCTGGAGTGACGGGGGTTCCTACAATGAGCAGTTCTTC. Residues: CAWSDGGSYNEQFF.

V gene TRBV24-1 combines with J gene TRBJ1-2, with D maybe TRBD1 (6 bases). Germline V CDR1 and CDR2: KGHDR, SFDVKD. Trimming pared 5 bases from V and 5 bases from J, leaving 14 bases between. The CDR3 covers 14 residues. This chain's CDR3 is CATSAPGQPYGYTF. The CDR3 DNA reads TGTGCCACCAGTGCGCCCGGACAGCCGTATGGCTACACCTTC.

Here the CDR3 reads CASSLAQGSTYGYTF. CDR3 coding DNA: TGTGCCAGCAGCTTGGCCCAGGGTTCTACTTATGGCTACACCTTC. The V gene is TRBV5-5, the J gene TRBJ1-2, with D perhaps TRBD1 (5 bases). The CDR3 runs 15 residues. CDR1 is SGHKS, CDR2 YYEKEE, per germline (reference sequence). V lost 0 bases and J lost 5, with 14 bases in between.

The chain has TRBV24-1 and TRBJ2-3; 10 positions match TRBD2. Trimming at V came to 2 bases and at J to 4 bases, leaving 17 bases not matched to a gene. CDR3 size: 20 residues. Germline CDR1 KGHDR, CDR2 SFDVKD. Here the CDR3 reads CATSDSGTLEERGGPDTQYF. CDR3 in DNA: TGTGCCACCAGTGATTCGGGGACCCTCGAGGAGCGGGGGGGCCCAGATACGCAGTATTTT.

The chain couples TRBV18 to TRBJ1-5; D not resolved. V was cut by 2 bases and J by 3 bases, with 11 bases left in between. The CDR3 sequence is 15 residues long. CDR1 is KGHSH and CDR2 is LQKENI in the germline V gene. The CDR3: CASSPSPGDNQPQHF. In DNA form, the CDR3 reads TGTGCCAGCTCACCATCCCCGGGCGACAATCAGCCCCAGCATTTT.

The chain employs TRBV24-1 and TRBJ2-2; D is possibly TRBD1 (5 bases). Trimming stripped 4 bases from V and 5 bases from J, with 19 bases between. Germline V lookup: CDR1 KGHDR, CDR2 SFDVKD. This CDR3 has 17 residues. The CDR3 loop reads CATSDSGRGLGTGELFF. CDR3 nucleotide sequence: TGTGCCACCAGTGACTCCGGAAGGGGCCTGGGGACCGGGGAGCTGTTTTTT.

The chain recombines TRBV4-3 with TRBJ1-4; 7 bases fit TRBD1. Trimming took 4 bases from V and 6 from J; bases not matched to a gene: 5. The germline gives CDR1 LGHNA, CDR2 YSLEER. The CDR3 is 14 amino acids. CDR3 sequence (DNA): TGCGCCAGCAGCCCCGACAGGGTTCATGAAAAACTGTTTTTT. Encoded protein: CASSPDRVHEKLFF.

This chain joins TRBV6-1 and TRBJ2-5; 12 nucleotides agree with TRBD2. Germline CDR1 and CDR2: MNHNS and SASEGT. V was clipped by 0 bases and J by 4 bases; unmatched bases: 6. This CDR3 contains 17 residues. The DNA of the CDR3 is TGTGCCAGCAGTGAAGCGAGGACTAGCGGGATGAGAGAGACCCAGTACTTC. It translates to CASSEARTSGMRETQYF.

This chain links TRBV11-2 with TRBJ2-7, with D unresolved. Germline V lookup: CDR1 SGHAT, CDR2 FQNNGV. Deletions cut 2 bases from V and 4 bases from J, with 15 bases between. The CDR3 consists of 15 residues. For the CDR3, the DNA is TGTGCCAGCAGCTTATCTTCTGTTGCCTTGTACGAGCAGTACTTC. Its protein is CASSLSSVALYEQYF.

CDR3 nucleotides: TGTGCCAGCAGCCAATCAGGCGAGAACGAGCAGTACTTC. Encoded protein: CASSQSGENEQYF. The chain links TRBV16 to TRBJ2-7; D remains ambiguous. The CDR3 loop spans 13 amino acids. Trimming cost V 0 bases and J 5 bases, with 8 bases left between them. Germline assignment: CDR1 KGHSY and CDR2 FQNENV.

J is TRBJ2-1 and V is TRBV27; TRBD2 matches at 10 bases. From germline, CDR1 is MNHEY and CDR2 SMNVEV (reference sequence). The V gene end was trimmed by 2 bases and the J gene end by 6 bases; junction bases not matched to a gene: 10. The CDR3 loop spans 17 amino acids. The CDR3 sequence: CASSLTPSGGFSNEQFF. The CDR3 DNA reads as TGTGCCAGCAGTTTAACACCTAGCGGGGGCTTTAGCAATGAGCAGTTCTTC.

This chain uses TRBV7-9 with TRBJ2-7; D may be TRBD1 (6 bases). V was clipped by 1 base and J by 2 bases, with 6 bases between them. CDR3 length: 13 residues. Germline CDR1 and CDR2: SEHNR and FQNEAQ (reference sequence). The CDR3 loop is CASSLGTAYEQYF. Written as DNA, the CDR3 is TGTGCCAGCAGCTTAGGGACAGCCTACGAGCAGTACTTC.

The chain uses TRBV29-1 and TRBJ2-2; 8 bases match TRBD1. V was pared by 4 bases and J by 3 bases, with 4 bases of the junction left unmatched. From germline, CDR1 is SQVTM and CDR2 ANQGSEA. The CDR3 runs 14 residues. In DNA form, the CDR3 reads TGCAGCGTTGCAAAGACAGGGGACACCGGGGAGCTGTTTTTT. This gives the protein CSVAKTGDTGELFF.

The V gene is TRBV28, the J gene TRBJ1-5; D is unresolved. Between the trimmed V and J ends, which lost 5 bases and 0 bases, there was a span of 5 bases. This CDR3 spans 13 amino acids. CDR1 is MDHEN, CDR2 SYDVKM, per germline. CDR3 DNA: TGTGCCAGCAGTATCGATAGCAATCAGCCCCAGCATTTT. Translating gives CASSIDSNQPQHF.